This T cell receptor beta chain was found in a study of blood T cell repertoires in COVID-19. Study at large: Sites in the United States, Italy and Spain provided acute and convalescent COVID-19 samples. Sources were T cells, B-cell-depleted T cells, or PBMCs; the material itself was cDNA or gDNA.

In the original workflow: How many nucleated cells were present was estimated from reference gene primer amplification. Clones were sequenced by immunoSEQ multiplex PCR, and TCRdb holds only the in-frame ones, with some missing. V and J calls and clone size are copied from that table; D and trimming were computed from the DNA. The sample lists roughly 84,000 clones; roughly 80% were seen once. The sequence was collected from a woman older than 75 with acute or convalescent COVID-19. What was sequenced was peripheral blood.

For the CDR3, the DNA is TGTGCCAGCACCTCGGGAAGTAGCAATCAGCCCCAGCATTTT. Translation: CASTSGSSNQPQHF. V and J are TRBV7-2 and TRBJ1-5; D gene uncertain. Germline V lookup: CDR1 SGHTA, CDR2 FQGNSA. V was clipped by 7 bases and J by 0 bases, with 10 bases between them. The CDR3 loop spans 14 amino acids.